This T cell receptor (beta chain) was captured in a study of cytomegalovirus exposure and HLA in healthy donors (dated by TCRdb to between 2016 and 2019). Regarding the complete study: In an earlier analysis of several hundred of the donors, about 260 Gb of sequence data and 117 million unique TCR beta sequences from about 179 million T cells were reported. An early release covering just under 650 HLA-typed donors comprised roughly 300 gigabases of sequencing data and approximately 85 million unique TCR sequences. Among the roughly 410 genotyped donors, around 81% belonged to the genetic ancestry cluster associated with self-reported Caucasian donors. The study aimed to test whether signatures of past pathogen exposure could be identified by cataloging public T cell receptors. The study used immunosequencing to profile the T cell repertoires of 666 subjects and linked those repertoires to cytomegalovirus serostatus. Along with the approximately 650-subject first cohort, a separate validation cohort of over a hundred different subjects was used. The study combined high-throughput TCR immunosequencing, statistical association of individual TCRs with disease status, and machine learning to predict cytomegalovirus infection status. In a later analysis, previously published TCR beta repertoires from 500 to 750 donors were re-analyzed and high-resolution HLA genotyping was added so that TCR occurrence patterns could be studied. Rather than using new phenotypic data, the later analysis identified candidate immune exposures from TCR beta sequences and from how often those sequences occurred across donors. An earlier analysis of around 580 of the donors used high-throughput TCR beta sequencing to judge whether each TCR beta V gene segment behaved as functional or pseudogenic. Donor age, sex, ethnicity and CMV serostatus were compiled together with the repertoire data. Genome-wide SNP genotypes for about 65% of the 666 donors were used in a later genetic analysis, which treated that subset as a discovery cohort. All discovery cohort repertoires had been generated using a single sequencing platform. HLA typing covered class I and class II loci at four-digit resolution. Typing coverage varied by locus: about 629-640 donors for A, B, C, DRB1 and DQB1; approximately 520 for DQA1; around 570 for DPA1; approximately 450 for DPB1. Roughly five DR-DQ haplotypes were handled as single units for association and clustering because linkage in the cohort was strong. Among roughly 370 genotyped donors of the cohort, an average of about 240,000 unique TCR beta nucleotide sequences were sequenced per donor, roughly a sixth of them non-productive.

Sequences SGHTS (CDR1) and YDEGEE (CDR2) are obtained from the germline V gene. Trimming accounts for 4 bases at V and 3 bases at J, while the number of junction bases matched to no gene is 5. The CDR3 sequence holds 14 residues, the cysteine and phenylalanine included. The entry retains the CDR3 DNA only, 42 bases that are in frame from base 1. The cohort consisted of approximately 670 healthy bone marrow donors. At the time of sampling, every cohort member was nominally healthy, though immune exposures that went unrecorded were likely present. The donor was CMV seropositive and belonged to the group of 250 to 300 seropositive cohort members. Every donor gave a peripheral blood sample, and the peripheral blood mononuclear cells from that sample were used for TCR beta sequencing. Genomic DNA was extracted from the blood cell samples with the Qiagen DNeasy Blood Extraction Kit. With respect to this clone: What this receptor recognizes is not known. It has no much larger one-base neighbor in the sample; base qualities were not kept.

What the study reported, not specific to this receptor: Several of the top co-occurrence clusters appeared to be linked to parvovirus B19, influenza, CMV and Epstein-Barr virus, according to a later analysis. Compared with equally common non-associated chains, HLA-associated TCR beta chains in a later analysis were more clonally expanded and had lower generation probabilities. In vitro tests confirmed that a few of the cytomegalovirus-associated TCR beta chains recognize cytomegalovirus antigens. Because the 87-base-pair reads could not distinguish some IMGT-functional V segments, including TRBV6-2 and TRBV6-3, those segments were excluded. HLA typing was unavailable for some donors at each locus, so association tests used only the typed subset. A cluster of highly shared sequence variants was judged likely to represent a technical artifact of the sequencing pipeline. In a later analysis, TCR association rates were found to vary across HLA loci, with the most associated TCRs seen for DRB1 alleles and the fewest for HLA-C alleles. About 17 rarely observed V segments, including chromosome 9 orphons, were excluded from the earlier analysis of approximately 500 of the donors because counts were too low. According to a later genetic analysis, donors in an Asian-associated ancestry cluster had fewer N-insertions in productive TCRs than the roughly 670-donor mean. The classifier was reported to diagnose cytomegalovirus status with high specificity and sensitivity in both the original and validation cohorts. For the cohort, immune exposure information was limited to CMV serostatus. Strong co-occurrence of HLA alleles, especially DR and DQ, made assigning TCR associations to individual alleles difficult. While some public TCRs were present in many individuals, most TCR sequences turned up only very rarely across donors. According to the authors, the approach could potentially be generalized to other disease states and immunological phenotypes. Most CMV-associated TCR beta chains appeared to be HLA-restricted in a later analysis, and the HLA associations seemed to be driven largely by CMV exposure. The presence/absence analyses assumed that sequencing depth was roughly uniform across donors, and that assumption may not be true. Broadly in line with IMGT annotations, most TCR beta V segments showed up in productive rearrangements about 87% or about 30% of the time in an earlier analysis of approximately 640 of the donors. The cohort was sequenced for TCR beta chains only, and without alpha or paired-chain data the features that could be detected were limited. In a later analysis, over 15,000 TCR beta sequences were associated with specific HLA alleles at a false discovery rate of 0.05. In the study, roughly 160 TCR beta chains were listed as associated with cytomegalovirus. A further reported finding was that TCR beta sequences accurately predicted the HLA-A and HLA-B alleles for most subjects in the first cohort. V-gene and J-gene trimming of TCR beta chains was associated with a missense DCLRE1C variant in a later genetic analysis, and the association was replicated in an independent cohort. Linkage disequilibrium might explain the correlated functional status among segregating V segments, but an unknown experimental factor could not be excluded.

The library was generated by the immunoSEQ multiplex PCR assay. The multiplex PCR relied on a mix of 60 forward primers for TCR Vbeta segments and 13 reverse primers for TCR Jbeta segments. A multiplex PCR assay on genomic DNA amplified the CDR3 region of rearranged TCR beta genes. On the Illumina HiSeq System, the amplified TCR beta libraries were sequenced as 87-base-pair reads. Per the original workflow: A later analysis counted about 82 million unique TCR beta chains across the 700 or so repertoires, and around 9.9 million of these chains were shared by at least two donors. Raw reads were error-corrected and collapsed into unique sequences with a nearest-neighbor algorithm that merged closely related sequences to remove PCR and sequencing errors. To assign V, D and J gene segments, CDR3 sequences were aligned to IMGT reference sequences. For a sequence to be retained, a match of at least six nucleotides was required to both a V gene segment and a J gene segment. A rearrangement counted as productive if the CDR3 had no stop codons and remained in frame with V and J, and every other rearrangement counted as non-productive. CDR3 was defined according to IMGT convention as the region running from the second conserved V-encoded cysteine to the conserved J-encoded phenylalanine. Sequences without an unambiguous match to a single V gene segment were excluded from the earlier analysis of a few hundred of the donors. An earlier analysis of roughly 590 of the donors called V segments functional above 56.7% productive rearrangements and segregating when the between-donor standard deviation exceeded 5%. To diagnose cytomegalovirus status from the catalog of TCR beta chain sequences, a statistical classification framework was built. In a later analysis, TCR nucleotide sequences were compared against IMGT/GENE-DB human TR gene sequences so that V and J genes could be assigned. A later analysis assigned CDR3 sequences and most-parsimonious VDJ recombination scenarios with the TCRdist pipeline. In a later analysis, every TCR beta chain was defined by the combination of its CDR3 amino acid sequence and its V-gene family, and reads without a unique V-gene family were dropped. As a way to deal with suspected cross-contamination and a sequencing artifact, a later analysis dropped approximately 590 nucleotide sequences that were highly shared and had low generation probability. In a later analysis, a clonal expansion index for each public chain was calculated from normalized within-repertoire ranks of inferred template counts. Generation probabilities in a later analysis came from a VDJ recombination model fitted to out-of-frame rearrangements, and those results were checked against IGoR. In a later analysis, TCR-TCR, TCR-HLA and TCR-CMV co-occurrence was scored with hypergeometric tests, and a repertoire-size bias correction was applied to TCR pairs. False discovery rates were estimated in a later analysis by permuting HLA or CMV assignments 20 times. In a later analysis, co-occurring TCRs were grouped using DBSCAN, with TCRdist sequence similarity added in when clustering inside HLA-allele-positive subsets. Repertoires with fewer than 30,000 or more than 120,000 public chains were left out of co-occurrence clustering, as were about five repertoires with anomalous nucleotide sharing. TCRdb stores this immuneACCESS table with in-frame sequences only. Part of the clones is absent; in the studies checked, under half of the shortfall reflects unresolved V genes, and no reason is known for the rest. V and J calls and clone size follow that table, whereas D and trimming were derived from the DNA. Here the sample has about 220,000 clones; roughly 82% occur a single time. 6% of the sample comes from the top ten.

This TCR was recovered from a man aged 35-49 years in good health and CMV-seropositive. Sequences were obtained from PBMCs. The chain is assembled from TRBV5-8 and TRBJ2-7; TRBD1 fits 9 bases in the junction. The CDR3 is CASSTSTGGYEQYF. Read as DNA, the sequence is TGTGCCAGCAGCACATCGACAGGGGGCTACGAGCAGTACTTC. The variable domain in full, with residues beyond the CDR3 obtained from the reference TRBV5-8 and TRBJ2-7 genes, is EAGVTQSPTHLIKTRGQQATLRCSPISGHTSVYWYQQALGLGLQFLLWYDEGEERNRGNFPPRFSGRQFPNYSSELNVNALELEDSALYLCASSTSTGGYEQYFGPGTRLTVT.